This TCR beta chain was sequenced for a study of cytomegalovirus exposure and HLA in healthy donors. A few counts support this clone. Its specificity is not known. The V and J ends lost 5 bases and 5 bases respectively, with 15 bases between them. Germline V gives CDR1 SSHAT, CDR2 FNYEAQ (reference sequence). CDR3 length equals 15 residues. This PCR relied on a set of 60 Vbeta primers and 13 Jbeta primers. In the original workflow: Around 11 million shared chains were among approximately 80 million unique TCR beta chains counted in a later analysis. Assay: immunoSEQ multiplex PCR; the TCRdb copy retains only in-frame clones and omits some. That table is the source of V, J and clone size, and D and trimming were worked out from the DNA. The table records about 120,000 clones, roughly 80% of them present only once. Study-level results: Highly shared sequence variants in one cluster were likely a sequencing artifact. Most of the TCR beta V segments (in an earlier analysis) were productive either about 87% or about 30% of the time.

V usage is TRBV7-7 and J usage is TRBJ1-4; no reliable D call. The TCR comes from a young woman in good health and CMV-seronegative. The sample was PBMCs. CDR3 in DNA: TGTGCCAGCAGCCGAACAGAGGGATACAATGAAAAACTGTTTTTT. It translates to CASSRTEGYNEKLFF.